This T cell receptor (beta chain) came from a study of blood T cell repertoires in COVID-19. About the research overall: Sites in the United States, Italy and Spain provided acute and convalescent COVID-19 samples. PBMCs, B-cell-depleted T cells, or T cells were the source of the cDNA or gDNA that made up the material.

Study processing details: From reference gene primer amplification, estimates of nucleated cell counts were derived. Libraries were prepared by immunoSEQ multiplex PCR; TCRdb keeps only in-frame clonotypes and omits some of them. The V and J calls and clone size come from that table; D and trimming were worked out from the DNA. The sample has more than 65,000 clones; roughly 82% are singletons. There are 14 residues in the CDR3. The V end lost 3 bases, the J end lost 7 bases, and 15 bases lay between the germline ends. Per germline, CDR1 MNHEY and CDR2 SVGEGT. The rearrangement links TRBV6-2 or TRBV6-3 to TRBJ1-2, with D uncertain. The sequencing input was peripheral blood. This TCR was sampled from a woman older than 75 with acute or convalescent COVID-19. CDR3 nucleotides: TGTGCCAGCAGTTATCGTCACCGGGCGGGTGGCTACACCTTC. Its protein product is CASSYRHRAGGYTF.